This is a list of T cell receptor beta chains from one sample in a study of memory CD4+ T cells and cytomegalovirus serostatus. Sequencing was performed with immunoSEQ multiplex PCR; in TCRdb, only in-frame clones are kept and a portion is missing. Found here are around 44,000 clones, 76% of them singletons; the top ten hold around 6%. Material for sequencing was memory CD4+ T cells from blood. These receptor sequences come from an adult in good health and CMV-seronegative. CDR3s leave out the opening cysteine and the closing phenylalanine or tryptophan. Fields, in order: clone size, V gene, CDR3 protein. Expanded clones get a size class; other rows say once, few or many, or leave the size out.

clone size: .; V gene: TRBV19; CDR3 protein: ASKTGSSNTEAF
clone size: .; V gene: TRBV25-1; CDR3 protein: ASSSGANVLT
clone size: .; V gene: TRBV15; CDR3 protein: ATSRDHGGRELF
clone size: once; V gene: TRBV28; CDR3 protein: ASSAIVGLSEQY
clone size: .; V gene: TRBV5-1; CDR3 protein: ASSLAGTGVYEQY
clone size: .; V gene: TRBV10-3; CDR3 protein: AISERSDQPQH
clone size: .; V gene: TRBV6-1; CDR3 protein: ASREGLRNTGELF
clone size: .; V gene: TRBV5-6; CDR3 protein: ASSTLTGGPSYGYT
clone size: .; V gene: TRBV18; CDR3 protein: ASSLLPASSGNTIY
clone size: .; V gene: TRBV18; CDR3 protein: ASAQSGAQNSPLH
clone size: .; V gene: TRBV5-1; CDR3 protein: ASKKESGWPEAF
clone size: .; V gene: TRBV19; CDR3 protein: ASSILAGGYGYT
clone size: .; V gene: TRBV19; CDR3 protein: ASSVGTGVTTQY
clone size: once; V gene: TRBV19; CDR3 protein: ASSFGSSADTQY
clone size: .; V gene: TRBV28; CDR3 protein: ASSAPRGQETQY
clone size: .; V gene: TRBV7-9; CDR3 protein: ASSSRNGAEQF
clone size: .; V gene: TRBV4-1; CDR3 protein: ASSQDLTLANYGYT
clone size: .; V gene: TRBV7-8; CDR3 protein: ASSLVSGEQF
clone size: .; V gene: TRBV4-3; CDR3 protein: ASSQEGLVSGRASSYNEQF
clone size: .; V gene: TRBV28; CDR3 protein: ARTKLQEQF
clone size: once; V gene: TRBV4-1; CDR3 protein: ASSQEFYGSTPDTQY
clone size: few; V gene: TRBV9; CDR3 protein: ASSQTRGADTQY
clone size: few; V gene: TRBV2; CDR3 protein: ASSADVYEQY
clone size: .; V gene: TRBV4-3; CDR3 protein: ASSQDPMPAVGYT
clone size: once; V gene: TRBV19; CDR3 protein: ASSIGFNQPQH
clone size: .; V gene: TRBV7-2; CDR3 protein: ASGDGQGAGKLF
clone size: .; V gene: TRBV15; CDR3 protein: ATSRDRERGHGYT
clone size: .; V gene: TRBV4-3; CDR3 protein: ASRPTSGTDTQY
clone size: .; V gene: TRBV29-1; CDR3 protein: SVTVGGRTEAF
clone size: once; V gene: TRBV27; CDR3 protein: ASSWMAPIAGGNEQF
clone size: .; V gene: TRBV7-2; CDR3 protein: ASSLKYQETQY
clone size: .; V gene: TRBV6-1; CDR3 protein: ASSDRDRGGYT
clone size: .; V gene: TRBV6-6; CDR3 protein: ASSTGDSYGYT
clone size: .; V gene: TRBV21-1; CDR3 protein: ASNAVLGEQF
clone size: few; V gene: TRBV9; CDR3 protein: ASSVTPSAAGRETQY
clone size: .; V gene: TRBV27; CDR3 protein: ASSHWTGSGGELF
clone size: .; V gene: TRBV5-1; CDR3 protein: ASSSSTAYEQY